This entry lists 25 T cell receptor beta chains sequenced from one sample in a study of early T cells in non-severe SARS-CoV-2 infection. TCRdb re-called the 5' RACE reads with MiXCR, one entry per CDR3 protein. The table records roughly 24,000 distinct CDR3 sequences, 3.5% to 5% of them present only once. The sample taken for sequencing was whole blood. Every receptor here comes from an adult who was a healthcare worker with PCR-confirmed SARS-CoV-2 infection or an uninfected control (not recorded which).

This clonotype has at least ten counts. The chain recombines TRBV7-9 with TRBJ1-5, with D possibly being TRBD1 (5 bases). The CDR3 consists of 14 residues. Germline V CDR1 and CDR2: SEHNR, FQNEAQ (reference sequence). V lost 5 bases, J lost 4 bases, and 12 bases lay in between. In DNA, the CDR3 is TGTGCCAGCAGCCGGCAGGACACAAATCAGCCCCAGCATTTT. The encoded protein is CASSRQDTNQPQHF.

The CDR3 sequence is CATSPGLFF. The CDR3 DNA reads TGTGCGACTTCCCCGGGACTGTTTTTT. J is TRBJ1-4 and V is TRBV6-2 or TRBV6-3; D ambiguous. The CDR3 spans 9 residues. Germline CDR1 MNHEY, CDR2 SVGEGT.

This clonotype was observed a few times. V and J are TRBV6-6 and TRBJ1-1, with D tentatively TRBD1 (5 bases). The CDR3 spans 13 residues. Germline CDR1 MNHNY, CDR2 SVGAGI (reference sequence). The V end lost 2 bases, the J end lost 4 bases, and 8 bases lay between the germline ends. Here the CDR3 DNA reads TGTGCCAGCAGTTACCCGGGGGGCACTGAAGCTTTCTTT. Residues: CASSYPGGTEAFF.

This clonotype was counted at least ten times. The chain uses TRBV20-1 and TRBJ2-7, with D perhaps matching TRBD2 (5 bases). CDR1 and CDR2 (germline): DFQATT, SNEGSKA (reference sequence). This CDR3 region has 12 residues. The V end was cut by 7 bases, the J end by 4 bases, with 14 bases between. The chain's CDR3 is CSVRGLEYEQYF. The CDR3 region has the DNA TGCAGTGTGCGAGGGCTGGAGTACGAGCAGTACTTC.

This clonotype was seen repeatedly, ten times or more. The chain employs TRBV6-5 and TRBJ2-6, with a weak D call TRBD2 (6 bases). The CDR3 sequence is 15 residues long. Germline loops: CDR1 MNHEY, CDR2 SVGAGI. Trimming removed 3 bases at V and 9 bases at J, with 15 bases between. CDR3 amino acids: CASSYPGRRGNVLTF. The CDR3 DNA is TGTGCCAGCAGTTATCCCGGGCGGAGGGGCAACGTCCTGACTTTC.

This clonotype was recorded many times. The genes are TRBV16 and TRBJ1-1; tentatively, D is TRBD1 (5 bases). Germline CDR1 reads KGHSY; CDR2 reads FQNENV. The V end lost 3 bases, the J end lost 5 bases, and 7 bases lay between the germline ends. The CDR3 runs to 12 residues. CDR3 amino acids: CASSQGETEAFF. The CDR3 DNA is TGTGCCAGCAGCCAGGGGGAAACTGAAGCTTTCTTT.

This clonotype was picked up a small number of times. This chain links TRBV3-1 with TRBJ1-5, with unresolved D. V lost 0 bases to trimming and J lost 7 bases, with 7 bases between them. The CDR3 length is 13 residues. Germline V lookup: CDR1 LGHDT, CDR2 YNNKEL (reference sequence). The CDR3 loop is CASSQDQEQPQHF. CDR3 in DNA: TGTGCCAGCAGCCAAGATCAAGAGCAGCCCCAGCATTTT.

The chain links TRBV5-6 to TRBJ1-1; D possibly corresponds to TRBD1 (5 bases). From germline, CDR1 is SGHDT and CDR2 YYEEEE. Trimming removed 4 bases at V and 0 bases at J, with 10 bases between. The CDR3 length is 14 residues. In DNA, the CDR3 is TGTGCCAGCAGCCGGGGACGTATGAACACTGAAGCTTTCTTT. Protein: CASSRGRMNTEAFF.

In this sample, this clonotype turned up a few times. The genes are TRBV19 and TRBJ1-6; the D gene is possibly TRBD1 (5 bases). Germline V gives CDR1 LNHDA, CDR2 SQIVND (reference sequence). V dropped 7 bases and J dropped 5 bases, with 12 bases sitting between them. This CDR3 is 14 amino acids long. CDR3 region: CASNPGLNNSPLHF. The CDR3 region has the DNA TGTGCCAGTAATCCGGGGCTCAATAATTCACCCCTCCACTTT.

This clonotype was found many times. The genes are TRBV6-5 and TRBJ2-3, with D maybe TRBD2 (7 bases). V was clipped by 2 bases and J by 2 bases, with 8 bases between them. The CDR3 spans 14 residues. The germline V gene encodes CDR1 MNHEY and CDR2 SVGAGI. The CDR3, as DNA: TGTGCCAGCAGTTACGGGGGGGCCACAGATACGCAGTATTTT. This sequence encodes CASSYGGATDTQYF.

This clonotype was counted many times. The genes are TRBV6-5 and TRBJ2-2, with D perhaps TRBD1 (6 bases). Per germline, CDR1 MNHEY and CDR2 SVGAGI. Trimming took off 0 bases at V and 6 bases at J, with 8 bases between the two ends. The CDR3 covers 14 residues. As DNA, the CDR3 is TGTGCCAGCAGTTACTCGCGGACAGCCGGGGAGCTGTTTTTT. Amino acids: CASSYSRTAGELFF.

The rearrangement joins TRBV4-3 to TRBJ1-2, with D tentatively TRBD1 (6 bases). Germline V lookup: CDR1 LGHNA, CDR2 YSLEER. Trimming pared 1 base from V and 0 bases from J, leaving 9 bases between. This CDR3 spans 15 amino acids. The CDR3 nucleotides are TGCGCCAGCAGCCAAGTAGGGGGGTCTAACTATGGCTACACCTTC. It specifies CASSQVGGSNYGYTF.

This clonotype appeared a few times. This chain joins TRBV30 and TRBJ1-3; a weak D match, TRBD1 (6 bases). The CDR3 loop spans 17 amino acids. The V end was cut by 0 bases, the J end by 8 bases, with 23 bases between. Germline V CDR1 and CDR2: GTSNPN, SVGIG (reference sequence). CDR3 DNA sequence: TGTGCCTGGAGTGTATCCAGGACAGCCAGGAGAGGGGACACCATATATTTT. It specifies CAWSVSRTARRGDTIYF.

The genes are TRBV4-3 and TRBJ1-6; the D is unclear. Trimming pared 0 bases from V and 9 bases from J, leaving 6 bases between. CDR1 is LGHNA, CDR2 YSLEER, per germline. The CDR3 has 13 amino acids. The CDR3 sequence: CASSQEHASPLHF. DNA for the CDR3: TGCGCCAGCAGCCAAGAGCACGCTTCACCCCTCCACTTT.

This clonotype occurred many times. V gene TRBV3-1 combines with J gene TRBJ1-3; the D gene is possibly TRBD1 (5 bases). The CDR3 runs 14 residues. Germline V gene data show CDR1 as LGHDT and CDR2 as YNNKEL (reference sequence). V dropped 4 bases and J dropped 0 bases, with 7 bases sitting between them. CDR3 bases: TGTGCCAGCAGCCGCAGGGACTCTGGAAACACCATATATTTT. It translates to CASSRRDSGNTIYF.

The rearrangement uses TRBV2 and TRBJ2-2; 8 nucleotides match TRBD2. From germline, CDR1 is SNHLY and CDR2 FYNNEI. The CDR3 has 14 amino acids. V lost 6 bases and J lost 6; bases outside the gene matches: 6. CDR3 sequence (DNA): TGTGCCAGCAGAGGGACTAGTAACTCCGGGGAGCTGTTTTTT. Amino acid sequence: CASRGTSNSGELFF.

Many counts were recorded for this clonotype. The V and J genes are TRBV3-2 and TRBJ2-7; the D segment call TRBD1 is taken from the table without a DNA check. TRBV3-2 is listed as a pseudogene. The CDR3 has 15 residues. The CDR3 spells CARTGGGTAYYEQYF. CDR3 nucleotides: TGTGCCAGAACGGGGGGCGGGACAGCCTACTACGAGCAGTACTTC.

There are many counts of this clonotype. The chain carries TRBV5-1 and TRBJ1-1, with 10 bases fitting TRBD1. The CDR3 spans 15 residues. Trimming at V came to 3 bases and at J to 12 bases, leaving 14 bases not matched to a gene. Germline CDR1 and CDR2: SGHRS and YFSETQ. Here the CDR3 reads CASSSKRQGAGLTFF. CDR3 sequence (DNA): TGCGCCAGCAGCTCTAAAAGACAGGGGGCCGGGTTGACTTTCTTT.

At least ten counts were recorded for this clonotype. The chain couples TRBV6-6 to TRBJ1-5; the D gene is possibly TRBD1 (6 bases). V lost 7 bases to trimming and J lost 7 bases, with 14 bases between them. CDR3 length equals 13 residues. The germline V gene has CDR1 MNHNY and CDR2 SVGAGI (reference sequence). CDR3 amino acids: CASKSGAGQPQHF. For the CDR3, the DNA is TGTGCCAGCAAATCAGGGGCTGGACAGCCCCAGCATTTT.

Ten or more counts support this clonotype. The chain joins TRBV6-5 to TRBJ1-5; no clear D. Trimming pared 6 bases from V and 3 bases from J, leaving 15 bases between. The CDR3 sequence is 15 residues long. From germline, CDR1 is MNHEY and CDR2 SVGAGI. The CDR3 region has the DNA TGTGCCAGCAGGTACAGTAAGATATCCAATCAGCCCCAGCATTTT. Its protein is CASRYSKISNQPQHF.

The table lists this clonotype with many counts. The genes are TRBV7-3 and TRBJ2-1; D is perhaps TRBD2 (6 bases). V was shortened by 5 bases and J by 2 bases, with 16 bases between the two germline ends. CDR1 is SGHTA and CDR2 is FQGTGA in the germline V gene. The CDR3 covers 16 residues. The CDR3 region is CASSPRDSRAYNEQFF. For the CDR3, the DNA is TGTGCCAGCAGCCCTCGGGACTCCAGAGCCTACAATGAGCAGTTCTTC.

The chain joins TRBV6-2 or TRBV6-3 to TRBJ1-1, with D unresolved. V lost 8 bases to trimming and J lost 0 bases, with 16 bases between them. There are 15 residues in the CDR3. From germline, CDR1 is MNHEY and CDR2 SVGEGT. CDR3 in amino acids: CASVRPRPLNTEAFF. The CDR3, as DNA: TGTGCCAGCGTACGACCAAGGCCCTTGAACACTGAAGCTTTCTTT.

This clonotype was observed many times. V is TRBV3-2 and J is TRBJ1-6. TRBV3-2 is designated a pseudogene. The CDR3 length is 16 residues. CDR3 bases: TGTGCCAGCAGCCAAGACAGCATGGGGTACGATTCACCCCTCCACTTT. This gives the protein CASSQDSMGYDSPLHF.

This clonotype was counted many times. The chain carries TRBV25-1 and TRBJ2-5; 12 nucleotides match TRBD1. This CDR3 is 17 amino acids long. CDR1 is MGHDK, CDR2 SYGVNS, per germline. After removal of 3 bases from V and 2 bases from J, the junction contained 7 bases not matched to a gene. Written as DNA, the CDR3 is TGTGCCAGCAGTGAGGGACAGGGGGCGCCGAATCAAGAGACCCAGTACTTC. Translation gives CASSEGQGAPNQETQYF.

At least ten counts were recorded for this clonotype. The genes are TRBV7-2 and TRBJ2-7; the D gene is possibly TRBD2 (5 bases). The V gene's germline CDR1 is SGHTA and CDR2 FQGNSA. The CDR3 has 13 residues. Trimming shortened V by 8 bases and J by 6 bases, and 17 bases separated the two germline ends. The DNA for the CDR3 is TGTGCCAGCTCCGGGGAGCCACCTGCCGAGCAGTACTTC. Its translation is CASSGEPPAEQYF.